The 2 T cell receptor beta chains below all came from one sample that was sequenced in a study of cytomegalovirus exposure and HLA in healthy donors. Vbeta (60) and Jbeta (13) primers were used in the PCR. Generated by immunoSEQ multiplex PCR, the TCRdb table keeps only in-frame clones and is missing some. The data show approximately 110,000 clones, with around 80% seen just once and about 0.25% held by the top ten. The specimen was PBMCs. The receptors come from a middle-aged man in good health and CMV-seronegative.

V and J are TRBV7-2 and TRBJ2-7; maybe TRBD1 (5 bases). The V gene lost 5 bases and the J gene lost 2 bases, with 22 bases spanning the gap. Per germline, CDR1 SGHTA and CDR2 FQGNSA. The CDR3 consists of 17 residues. The CDR3 sequence: CASSRHTLGAQTYEQYF. As DNA, the CDR3 is TGTGCCAGCAGCCGTCACACCCTTGGGGCGCAAACCTACGAGCAGTACTTC.

The chain recombines TRBV9 with TRBJ1-5; D might be TRBD1 (5 bases). The germline CDR1 and CDR2 sequences are SGDLS and YYNGEE. The CDR3 length is 15 residues. V gave up 4 bases and J gave up 1 base, with 12 bases separating them. DNA of the CDR3: TGTGCCAGCAGCCTCAGGGTCTACAGCAATCAGCCCCAGCATTTT. Its translation is CASSLRVYSNQPQHF. The whole variable domain, remainder taken from reference TRBV9 and TRBJ1-5, is DSGVTQTPKHLITATGQRVTLRCSPRSGDLSVYWYQQSLDQGLQFLIQYYNGEERAKGNILERFSAQQFPDLHSELNLSSLELGDSALYFCASSLRVYSNQPQHFGDGTRLSIL.